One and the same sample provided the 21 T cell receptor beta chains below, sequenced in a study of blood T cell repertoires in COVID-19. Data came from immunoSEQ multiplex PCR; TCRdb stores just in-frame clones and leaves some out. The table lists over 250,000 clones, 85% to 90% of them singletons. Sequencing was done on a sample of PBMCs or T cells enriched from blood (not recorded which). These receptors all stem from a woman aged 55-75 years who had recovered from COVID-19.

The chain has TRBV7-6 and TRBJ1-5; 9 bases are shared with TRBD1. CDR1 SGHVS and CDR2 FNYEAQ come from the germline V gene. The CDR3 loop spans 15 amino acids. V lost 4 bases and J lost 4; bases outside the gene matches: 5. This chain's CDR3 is CASSSQQGANQPQHF. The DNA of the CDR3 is TGTGCCAGCAGCTCCCAACAGGGGGCTAATCAGCCCCAGCATTTT.

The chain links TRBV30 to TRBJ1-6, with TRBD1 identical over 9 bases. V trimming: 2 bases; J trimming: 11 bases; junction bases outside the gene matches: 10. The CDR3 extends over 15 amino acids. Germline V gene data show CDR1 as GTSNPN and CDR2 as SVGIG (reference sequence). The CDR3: CAWSTGTGSAAPLHF. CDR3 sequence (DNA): TGTGCCTGGAGTACTGGGACAGGGTCGGCGGCACCCCTCCACTTT. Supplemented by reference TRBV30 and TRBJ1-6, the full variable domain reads SQTIHQWPATLVQPVGSPLSLECTVEGTSNPNLYWYRQAAGRGLQLLFYSVGIGQISSEVPQNLSASRPQDRQFILSSKKLLLSDSGFYLCAWSTGTGSAAPLHFGNGTRLTVT.

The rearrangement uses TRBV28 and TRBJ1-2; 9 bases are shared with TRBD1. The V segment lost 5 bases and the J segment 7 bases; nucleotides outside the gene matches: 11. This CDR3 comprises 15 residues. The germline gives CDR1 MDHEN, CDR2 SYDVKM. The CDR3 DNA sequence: TGTGCCAGCAGTACCCCGGGACAGGGAGGGTCTGGCTACACCTTC. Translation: CASSTPGQGGSGYTF.

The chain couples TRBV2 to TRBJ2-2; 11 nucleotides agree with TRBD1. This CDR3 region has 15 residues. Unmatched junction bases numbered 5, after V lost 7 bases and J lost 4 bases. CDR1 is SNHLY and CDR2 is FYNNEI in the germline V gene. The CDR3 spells CASTDRGLVTGELFF. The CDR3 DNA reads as TGTGCCAGCACGGACAGGGGGCTGGTCACCGGGGAGCTGTTTTTT.

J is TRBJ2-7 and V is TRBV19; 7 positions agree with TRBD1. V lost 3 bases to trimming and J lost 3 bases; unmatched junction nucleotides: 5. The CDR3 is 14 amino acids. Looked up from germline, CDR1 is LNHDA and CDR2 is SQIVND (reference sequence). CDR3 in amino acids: CASSMGRGIYEQYF. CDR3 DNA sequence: TGTGCCAGTAGTATGGGCAGGGGGATCTACGAGCAGTACTTC. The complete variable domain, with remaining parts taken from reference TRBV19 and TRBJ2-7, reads DGGITQSPKYLFRKEGQNVTLSCEQNLNHDAMYWYRQDPGQGLRLIYYSQIVNDFQKGDIAEGYSVSREKKESFPLTVTSAQKNPTAFYLCASSMGRGIYEQYFGPGTRLTVT.

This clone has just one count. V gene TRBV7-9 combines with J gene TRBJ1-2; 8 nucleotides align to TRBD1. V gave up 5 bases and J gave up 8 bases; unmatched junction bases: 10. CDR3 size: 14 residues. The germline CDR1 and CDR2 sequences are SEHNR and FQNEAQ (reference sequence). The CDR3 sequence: CASSRQGALVGYTF. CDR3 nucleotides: TGTGCCAGCAGCCGGCAGGGGGCGCTTGTAGGCTACACCTTC.

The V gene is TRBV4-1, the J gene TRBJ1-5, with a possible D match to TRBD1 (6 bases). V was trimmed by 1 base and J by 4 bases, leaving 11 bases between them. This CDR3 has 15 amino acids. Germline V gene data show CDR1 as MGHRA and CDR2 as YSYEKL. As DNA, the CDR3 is TGCGCCAGCAGCCAAGGTGGACAGTTGAATCAGCCCCAGCATTTT. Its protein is CASSQGGQLNQPQHF.

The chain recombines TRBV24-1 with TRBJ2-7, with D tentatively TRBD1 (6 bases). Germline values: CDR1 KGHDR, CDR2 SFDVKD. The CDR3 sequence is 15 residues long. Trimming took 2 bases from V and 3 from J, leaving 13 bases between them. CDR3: CATSDSRDIDYEQYF. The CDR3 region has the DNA TGTGCCACCAGTGATTCCCGGGACATCGACTACGAGCAGTACTTC.

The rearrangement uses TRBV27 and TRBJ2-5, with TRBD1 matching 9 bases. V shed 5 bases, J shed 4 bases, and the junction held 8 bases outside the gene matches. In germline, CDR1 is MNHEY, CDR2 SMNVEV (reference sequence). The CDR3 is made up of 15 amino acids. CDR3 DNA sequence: TGTGCCAGCAGTGCCTGGGACAGGGCGGGAGAGACCCAGTACTTC. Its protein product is CASSAWDRAGETQYF.

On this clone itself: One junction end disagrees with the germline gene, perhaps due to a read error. The DNA of the CDR3 is TGTGCCAGCAGTGAAGCGATACAGGGGCAACAGTTT. As protein: CASSEAIQGQQF. The chain recombines TRBV6-1 with TRBJ1-6, with TRBD1 identical over 7 bases. CDR1 MNHNS and CDR2 SASEGT come from the germline V gene. The CDR3 runs to 12 residues.

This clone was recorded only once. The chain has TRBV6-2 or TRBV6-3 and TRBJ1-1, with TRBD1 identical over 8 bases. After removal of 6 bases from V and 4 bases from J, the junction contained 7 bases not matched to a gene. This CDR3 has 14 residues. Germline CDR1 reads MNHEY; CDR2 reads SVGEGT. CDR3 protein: CASSDGQGGTEAFF. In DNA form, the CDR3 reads TGTGCCAGCAGCGACGGACAGGGTGGCACTGAAGCTTTCTTT.

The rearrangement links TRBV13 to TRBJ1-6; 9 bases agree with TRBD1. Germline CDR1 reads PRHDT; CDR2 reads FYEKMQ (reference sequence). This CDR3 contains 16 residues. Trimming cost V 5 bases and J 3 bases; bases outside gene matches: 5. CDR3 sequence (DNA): TGTGCCAGCAGCCCACAGGGGGCAAACTATAATTCACCCCTCCACTTT. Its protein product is CASSPQGANYNSPLHF.

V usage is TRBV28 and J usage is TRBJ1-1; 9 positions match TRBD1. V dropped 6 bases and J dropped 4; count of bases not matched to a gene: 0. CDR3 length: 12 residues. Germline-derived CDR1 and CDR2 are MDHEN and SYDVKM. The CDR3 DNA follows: TGTGCCAGCAGGACAGGGGGCACTGAAGCTTTCTTT. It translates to CASRTGGTEAFF.

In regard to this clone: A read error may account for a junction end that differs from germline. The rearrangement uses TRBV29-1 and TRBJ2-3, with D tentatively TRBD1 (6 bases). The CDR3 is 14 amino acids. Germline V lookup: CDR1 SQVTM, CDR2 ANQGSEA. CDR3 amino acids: CSVEGDIATDTQYF. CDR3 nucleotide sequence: TGCAGCGTCGAAGGGGACATCGCTACAGATACGCAGTATTTT.

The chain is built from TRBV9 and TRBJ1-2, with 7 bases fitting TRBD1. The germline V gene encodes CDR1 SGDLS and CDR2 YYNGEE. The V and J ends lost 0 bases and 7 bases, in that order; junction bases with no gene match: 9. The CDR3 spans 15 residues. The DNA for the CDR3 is TGTGCCAGCAGCGTAGTTGGAGGGGGCGTTGGTGGCTACACCTTC. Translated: CASSVVGGGVGGYTF.

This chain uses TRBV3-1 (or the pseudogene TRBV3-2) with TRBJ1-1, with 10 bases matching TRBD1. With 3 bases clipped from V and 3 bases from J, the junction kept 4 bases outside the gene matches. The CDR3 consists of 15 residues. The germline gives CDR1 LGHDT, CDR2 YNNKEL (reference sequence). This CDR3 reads CASSHGQGVDTEAFF. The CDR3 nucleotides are TGTGCCAGCAGCCACGGACAGGGGGTGGACACTGAAGCTTTCTTT.

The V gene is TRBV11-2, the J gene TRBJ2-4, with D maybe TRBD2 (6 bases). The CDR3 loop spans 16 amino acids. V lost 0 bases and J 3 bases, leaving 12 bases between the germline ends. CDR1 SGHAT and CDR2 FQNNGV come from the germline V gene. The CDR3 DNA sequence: TGTGCCAGCAGCTTAGATCCGGGGGTGGACAAAAACATTCAGTACTTC. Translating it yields CASSLDPGVDKNIQYF. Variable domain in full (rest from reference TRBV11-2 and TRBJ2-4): EAGVAQSPRYKIIEKRQSVAFWCNPISGHATLYWYQQILGQGPKLLIQFQNNGVVDDSQLPKDRFSAERLKGVDSTLKIQPAKLEDSAVYLCASSLDPGVDKNIQYFGAGTRLSVL.

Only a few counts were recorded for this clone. In DNA form, the CDR3 reads TGTGCCACCAGTACCCGGGACAGGGAACGACAAGGCTACACCTTC. Translated, it gives CATSTRDRERQGYTF. V usage is TRBV24-1 and J usage is TRBJ1-2; 9 positions match TRBD1. V shed 6 bases and J 8 bases; nucleotides not matched to a gene: 12. Germline CDR1 and CDR2: KGHDR and SFDVKD. This CDR3 comprises 15 residues.

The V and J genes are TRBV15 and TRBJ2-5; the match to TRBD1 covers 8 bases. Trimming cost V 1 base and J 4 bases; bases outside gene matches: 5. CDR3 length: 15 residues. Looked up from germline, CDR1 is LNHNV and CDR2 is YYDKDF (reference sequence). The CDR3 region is CATSRGVTGGETQYF. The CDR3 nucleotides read TGTGCCACCAGCAGAGGAGTAACAGGGGGAGAGACCCAGTACTTC.

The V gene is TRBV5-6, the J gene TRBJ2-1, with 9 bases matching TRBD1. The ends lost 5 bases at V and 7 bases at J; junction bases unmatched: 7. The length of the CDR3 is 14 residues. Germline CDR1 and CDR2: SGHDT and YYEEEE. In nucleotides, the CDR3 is TGTGCCAGCAGGCGACAGGGGGTTCAAAATGAGCAGTTCTTC. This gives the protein CASRRQGVQNEQFF.

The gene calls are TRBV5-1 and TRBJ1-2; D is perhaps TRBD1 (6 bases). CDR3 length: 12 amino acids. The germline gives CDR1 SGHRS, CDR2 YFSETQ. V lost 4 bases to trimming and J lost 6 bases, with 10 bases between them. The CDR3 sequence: CASSDNRDGYTF. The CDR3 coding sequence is TGCGCCAGCAGCGATAACAGGGATGGCTACACCTTC.